The clone carrying this T cell receptor (beta chain) was detected only a few times. The antigen is unknown. This likely came from a read error, as a far larger clone is one base away. Other DNA sequences of this sample code for an identical CDR3. This sample is part of a study of shared clonotypes between healthy human individuals. General study results and limits: A limitation of the genetic and exposure-history diversity represented arose from few donors.

Sequencing was performed with immunoSEQ multiplex PCR; in TCRdb, only in-frame clones are kept and a portion is missing. Among about 520,000 clones listed, approximately 84% were seen once. Germline lookup yields CDR1 LGHNA and CDR2 YNFKEQ. V was cut by 4 bases and J by 4 bases, with 20 bases left in between. The CDR3 length is 17 residues. The sequence was collected from a woman in her 40s in good health. Some clones in this sample may be carry-over from other donors' samples. The chain joins TRBV4-2 to TRBJ1-5; D not resolved. What was sequenced was PBMCs. CDR3 region: CASSLSESLGSNQPQHF. The CDR3 DNA is TGTGCCAGCAGCCTGTCGGAGTCTCTTGGTAGTAATCAGCCCCAGCATTTT.